This TCR beta chain was sequenced in a study of T cell responses to AZD1222 COVID-19 vaccine. Study-wide points: The donor cohort was predominantly white British with a female majority, and clonal diversity may have been underestimated. In the spike-specific TCR repertoire, nearly half reportedly target unmutated variant regions. Repertoires were obtained only post-peak T cell response.

Notes on this clone: No antigen is known for it.

Some clones are missing from TCRdb's copy, which holds only in-frame ones; the method was immunoSEQ multiplex PCR. The table includes 140,000 to 150,000 clones, over 85% detected once. The clonotype was recovered from an adult in good health. The specimen was peripheral blood, collected on day 0 of AZD1222 vaccination.

The CDR3 bases are TGTGCCAGTACCATCGGGGACAGGGGATTGAGAGGCTACACCTTC. Encoded protein: CASTIGDRGLRGYTF. The V call is TRBV19, the J call TRBJ1-2; 10 bases agree with TRBD1. Germline V gene lookup returns CDR1 LNHDA and CDR2 SQIVND (reference sequence). The CDR3 has 15 amino acids. The J segment lost 8 bases and the V segment lost 7 bases, leaving 13 bases of the junction unmatched.